The 18 T cell receptor beta chains below were found in one sample sequenced in a study of OX40 agonist ivuxolimab in advanced cancers. The assay was immunoSEQ multiplex PCR, and TCRdb's table has in-frame clones only and misses some. The table has around 100,000 clones, 80% to 95% seen once; the top ten hold approximately 0.58%. The sample consisted of CD4+ or CD8+ T cells sorted from blood, taken in a trial of the OX40 agonist ivuxolimab. The receptors were gathered from an adult with an advanced solid tumor such as melanoma, head and neck, liver or kidney cancer.

V gene TRBV2 combines with J gene TRBJ2-7; 12 bases map to TRBD1. Trimming at V came to 7 bases and at J to 4 bases, leaving 5 bases not matched to a gene. Germline V lookup: CDR1 SNHLY, CDR2 FYNNEI. This CDR3 has 14 residues. The CDR3 DNA follows: TGTGCCAGCACCCGGGGACAGGGGGCTTACGAGCAGTACTTC. This translates into CASTRGQGAYEQYF.

The chain couples TRBV28 to TRBJ1-2; D gene unclear. Between the trimmed V and J ends, which lost 5 bases and 4 bases, there was a span of 11 bases. Germline V gives CDR1 MDHEN, CDR2 SYDVKM. The CDR3 consists of 13 residues. Here the CDR3 DNA reads TGTGCCAGCAGTAATCGAGCCATCTATGGCTACACCTTC. Translated, it gives CASSNRAIYGYTF.

The chain carries TRBV18 and TRBJ2-3; D call uncertain. Deletions cut 1 base from V and 2 bases from J, with 7 bases between. Germline-derived CDR1 and CDR2 are KGHSH and LQKENI. The CDR3 is 14 amino acids. CDR3 DNA: TGTGCCAGCTCACCACGACCCACCACAGATACGCAGTATTTT. It specifies CASSPRPTTDTQYF.

This sequence joins TRBV29-1 and TRBJ2-7, with D hard to call. There are 12 residues in the CDR3. Trimming took 4 bases from V and 7 from J, leaving 14 bases between them. Germline lookup yields CDR1 SQVTM and CDR2 ANQGSEA. This CDR3 reads CSVVPRGEEQYF. As DNA, the CDR3 is TGCAGCGTTGTACCCCGCGGTGAAGAGCAGTACTTC.

The J gene is TRBJ2-3, the V gene TRBV4-3; D possibly uses TRBD1 or TRBD2 (6 bases each). Trimming shortened V by 0 bases and J by 4 bases, and 11 bases separated the two germline ends. The CDR3 is made up of 15 amino acids. Germline V gene sequence: CDR1 LGHNA, CDR2 YSLEER. CDR3 sequence (DNA): TGCGCCAGCAGCCAAGATTGGAGGGGGGCAGATACGCAGTATTTT. The encoded protein is CASSQDWRGADTQYF.

The chain recombines TRBV5-1 with TRBJ2-5; tentatively, D is TRBD2 (5 bases). The CDR3 spans 13 residues. From germline, CDR1 is SGHRS and CDR2 YFSETQ. V was shortened by 2 bases and J by 2 bases, with 7 bases between the two germline ends. The CDR3 sequence is CASSLADQETQYF. The CDR3 DNA sequence: TGCGCCAGCAGCTTAGCGGATCAAGAGACCCAGTACTTC.

V and J are TRBV5-1 and TRBJ2-6; D gene uncertain. The germline V gene has CDR1 SGHRS and CDR2 YFSETQ. The V and J ends lost 4 bases and 0 bases respectively, with 8 bases between them. CDR3 length equals 15 residues. CDR3 DNA sequence: TGCGCCAGCAGCCCGGGCGACTCTGGGGCCAACGTCCTGACTTTC. Protein: CASSPGDSGANVLTF. Full variable domain (missing parts from reference TRBV5-1 and TRBJ2-6): KAGVTQTPRYLIKTRGQQVTLSCSPISGHRSVSWYQQTPGQGLQFLFEYFSETQRNKGNFPGRFSGRQFSNSRSEMNVSTLELGDSALYLCASSPGDSGANVLTFGAGSRLTVL.

The chain links TRBV5-6 to TRBJ2-1, with 10 bases identical to TRBD2. Losses at the gene ends were 0 bases for V and 7 bases for J; bases not matched to a gene: 7. Germline CDR1 SGHDT, CDR2 YYEEEE. The CDR3 sequence is 16 residues long. The CDR3 DNA sequence: TGTGCCAGCAGCTTGGGGCTAGCGGGAGTATCAAATGAGCAGTTCTTC. Amino acids: CASSLGLAGVSNEQFF.

The chain uses TRBV10-3 and TRBJ2-7; D remains unclear. This CDR3 has 13 residues. The V end was cut by 2 bases, the J end by 2 bases, with 7 bases between. The germline gives CDR1 ENHRY, CDR2 SYGVKD. The CDR3, as DNA: TGTGCCATCAGTGAGGGCAGAACCTACGAGCAGTACTTC. It codes for CAISEGRTYEQYF.

The V gene is TRBV19, the J gene TRBJ1-1, with a tentative D call TRBD1 (6 bases). The CDR3 is 13 residues long. In germline, CDR1 is LNHDA, CDR2 SQIVND (reference sequence). The V gene lost 5 bases and the J gene lost 7 bases, with 14 bases spanning the gap. Written as DNA, the CDR3 is TGTGCCAGTAGTTTATTCGGGACAAGTGAAGCTTTCTTT. Its protein is CASSLFGTSEAFF.

The rearrangement joins TRBV19 to TRBJ1-2, with a tentative D call TRBD1 (5 bases). Trimming removed 4 bases at V and 2 bases at J, with 14 bases between. The CDR3 covers 15 residues. The V gene's germline CDR1 is LNHDA and CDR2 SQIVND (reference sequence). CDR3 loop: CASSTPGRANYGYTF. DNA of the CDR3: TGTGCCAGTAGTACCCCGGGACGGGCGAACTATGGCTACACCTTC. The variable domain in full, completed from reference TRBV19 and TRBJ1-2, reads DGGITQSPKYLFRKEGQNVTLSCEQNLNHDAMYWYRQDPGQGLRLIYYSQIVNDFQKGDIAEGYSVSREKKESFPLTVTSAQKNPTAFYLCASSTPGRANYGYTFGSGTRLTVV.

The chain carries TRBV19 and TRBJ2-1; D remains unclear. From germline, CDR1 is LNHDA and CDR2 SQIVND (reference sequence). This CDR3 has 14 amino acids. The V end lost 5 bases, the J end lost 8 bases, and 16 bases lay between the germline ends. CDR3: CASSGYPNGYEQFF. For the CDR3, the DNA is TGTGCCAGTAGTGGCTACCCAAACGGCTATGAGCAGTTCTTC.

The V gene is TRBV10-3, the J gene TRBJ2-7; 9 bases line up with TRBD1. This CDR3 region has 15 residues. V lost 4 bases, J lost 8 bases, and 12 bases stayed unmatched. Germline V lookup: CDR1 ENHRY, CDR2 SYGVKD. The CDR3 sequence is CAISGSDRGKNQQYF. The CDR3, as DNA: TGTGCCATCAGTGGAAGCGACAGGGGGAAAAACCAGCAGTACTTC.

This chain uses TRBV19 with TRBJ1-3; no clear D. V shed 7 bases and J shed 0 bases, with 13 bases lying between them. CDR1 is LNHDA, CDR2 SQIVND, per germline (reference sequence). This CDR3 is built from 15 residues. For the CDR3, the DNA is TGTGCCAGTACCTCCCCTCGGGGCTCTGGAAACACCATATATTTT. It is translated as CASTSPRGSGNTIYF.

Only one count was recorded for this clone. This chain uses TRBV5-1 with TRBJ2-2; D gene uncertain. The V end was cut by 1 base, the J end by 7 bases, with 5 bases between. The CDR3 has 12 residues. Germline-derived CDR1 and CDR2 are SGHRS and YFSETQ. The CDR3: CASSLLGGELFF. The DNA of the CDR3 is TGCGCCAGCAGCTTGTTAGGCGGGGAGCTGTTTTTT.

The chain recombines TRBV11-3 with TRBJ2-3; the D gene is possibly TRBD1 (5 bases). Germline-derived CDR1 and CDR2 are SGHNT and YENEEA. V lost 5 bases, J lost 5 bases, and 17 bases lay in between. The CDR3 has 15 amino acids. The CDR3 DNA reads TGTGCCAGCAGCCGGATGACAGATACAAGAGATACGCAGTATTTT. It encodes CASSRMTDTRDTQYF.

J is TRBJ2-5 and V is TRBV5-1; TRBD1 is a possible D gene (5 bases). The CDR3 is 14 amino acids. The V gene lost 1 base and the J gene lost 7 bases, with 14 bases spanning the gap. Germline lookup yields CDR1 SGHRS and CDR2 YFSETQ. CDR3 sequence: CASSLSRALGTQYF. CDR3 DNA sequence: TGCGCCAGCAGCTTGAGCAGGGCCCTCGGGACCCAGTACTTC.

Notes on this clone: This CDR3 is also generated by other DNA sequences in the sample. This chain connects TRBV28 to TRBJ2-7; 10 bases fit TRBD1. Trimming removed 6 bases from V and 3 bases from J; junction bases left unmatched: 5. The length of the CDR3 is 14 residues. Germline CDR1 and CDR2: MDHEN and SYDVKM. The CDR3 loop reads CASRRRDRGYEQYF. The CDR3 coding sequence is TGTGCCAGCAGGCGCCGGGACAGGGGCTACGAGCAGTACTTC.